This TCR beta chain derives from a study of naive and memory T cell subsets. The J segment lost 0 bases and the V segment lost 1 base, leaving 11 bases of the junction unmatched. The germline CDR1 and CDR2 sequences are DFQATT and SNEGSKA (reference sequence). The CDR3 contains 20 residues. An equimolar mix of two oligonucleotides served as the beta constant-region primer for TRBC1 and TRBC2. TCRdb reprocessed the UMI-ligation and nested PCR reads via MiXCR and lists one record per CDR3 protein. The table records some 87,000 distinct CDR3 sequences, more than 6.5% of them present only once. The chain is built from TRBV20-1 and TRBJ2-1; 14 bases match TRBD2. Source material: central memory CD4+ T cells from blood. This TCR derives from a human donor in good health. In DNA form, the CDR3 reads TGCAGTGCTAGAGCGGGGGGACTAGCGGGGGCATTTTCCTCCTACAATGAGCAGTTCTTC. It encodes CSARAGGLAGAFSSYNEQFF.